This TCR beta chain was observed in a study of shared clonotypes between healthy human individuals. Broader study findings: Sampling was confined to blood; repertoires within tissues likely differ. Estimated clonotype richness was generally higher in naive than memory subsets.

In regard to this clone: As yet, its antigen is unknown. The junction shows a germline mismatch at one end, possibly a read error.

Data came from immunoSEQ multiplex PCR; TCRdb stores just in-frame clones and leaves some out. The table includes a few million clones, approximately 90% detected once. Germline CDR1 reads KGHSH; CDR2 reads LQKENI. The length of the CDR3 is 12 residues. J is TRBJ1-6 and V is TRBV18, with TRBD1 as a possible D gene (5 bases). This sequence was found in a man aged 18 to 30 in good health. Sequenced input: naive CD4+ T cells sorted from blood. Regarding subset: CD45RA+ positively selected. The CDR3 DNA reads as TGTGCCAGCTCACGCCGTGACGGGGCCCTTCACTTT. Protein: CASSRRDGALHF.